The 12 T cell receptor beta chains in this list originate from one sample, sequenced in a study of regulatory T cells in long-lasting Graves disease. Arm-PCR of CDR3 regions with iRepertoire HTBI primers generated TCR beta libraries. TCRdb ran MiXCR on the multiplex PCR reads and lists one entry per CDR3 protein. The table shows 400,000 or so distinct CDR3 sequences, with more than 20% occurring only once. This sample's time point: persistent/refractory GD, antithyroid drugs over 5 years with positive TRAb. Following extraction of RNA from PBMCs, that RNA was used to make the TCR library. The source was peripheral blood mononuclear cells (PBMCs), collected when the disease was refractory, from a patient treated with antithyroid drugs. The receptors shown here come from a female donor with Graves disease.

In its sample, this clonotype was seen many times. In DNA form, the CDR3 reads TGTGCCAGCAGTATTAGGGGGACTGAAGCTTTCTTT. It specifies CASSIRGTEAFF. The chain couples TRBV12-3 or TRBV12-4 to TRBJ1-1; a possible D gene is TRBD1 (6 bases). This CDR3 contains 12 residues. Trimming cost V 5 bases and J 5 bases, with 9 bases left between them.

This clonotype was counted many times. This rearrangement joins TRBV28 to TRBJ2-7; D is unclear. V was trimmed by 7 bases and J by 0 bases, leaving 10 bases between them. This CDR3 contains 13 residues. CDR1 and CDR2 from the germline V gene are MDHEN and SYDVKM. CDR3 nucleotides: TGTGCCAGCAACAAGAGAAGCTCCTACGAGCAGTACTTC. Residues: CASNKRSSYEQYF.

Comments on this clonotype: A junction boundary mismatches the germline segment, possibly from a read error. The V gene is TRBV27, the J gene TRBJ2-2; D is perhaps TRBD2 (6 bases). The CDR3 runs 13 residues. Germline values: CDR1 MNHEY, CDR2 SMNVEV (reference sequence). CDR3 bases: TGTGCCAGCAGGCGGGGAAACACCGGGGAGCTGCTTTTT. Amino acids: CASRRGNTGELLF.

This clonotype was picked up a small number of times. This CDR3 reads CAWSPTDNYGYTF. The CDR3 nucleotides read TGTGCCTGGAGTCCGACAGATAACTATGGCTACACCTTC. This rearrangement joins TRBV30 to TRBJ1-2; a possible D gene is TRBD1 (5 bases). Trimming stripped 2 bases from V and 1 base from J, with 8 bases between. This CDR3 has 13 residues. Germline-derived CDR1 and CDR2 are GTSNPN and SVGIG (reference sequence).

As concerns this clonotype: A read error is possible here, since a much larger clone lies one base away. The chain joins TRBV6-2 or TRBV6-3 to TRBJ2-7, with 8 nucleotides matching TRBD2. V was clipped by 7 bases and J by 2 bases; unmatched bases: 10. CDR3 length: 15 residues. Germline CDR1 reads MNHEY; CDR2 reads SVGEGT. The CDR3 spells CASTAGPAGAYEQYF. The CDR3 nucleotides are TGTGCCAGCACCGCCGGACCAGCGGGAGCCTACGAGCAGTACTTC.

This chain uses TRBV4-2 with TRBJ1-2, with TRBD1 matching over 10 bases. Germline lookup yields CDR1 LGHNA and CDR2 YNFKEQ. With V trimmed by 0 bases and J by 4 bases, 8 bases remained unmatched. CDR3 length: 17 amino acids. The CDR3: CASSQEWRQGAGYGYTF. The CDR3, as DNA: TGTGCCAGCAGCCAAGAATGGAGACAGGGGGCCGGCTATGGCTACACCTTC.

This clonotype was detected only a few times. The CDR3 loop reads CASSYSGSNQWSYEQYF. The CDR3 region has the DNA TGTGCCAGCAGTTACTCAGGCTCGAATCAATGGTCCTACGAGCAGTACTTC. The chain links TRBV6-5 to TRBJ2-7; no clear D gene. V was clipped by 0 bases and J by 1 base, with 16 bases between them. The germline V gene has CDR1 MNHEY and CDR2 SVGAGI. The CDR3 is 17 amino acids.

This clonotype was recorded many times. The V gene is TRBV20-1, the J gene TRBJ1-1; the D is unclear. CDR1 is DFQATT and CDR2 is SNEGSKA in the germline V gene (reference sequence). The V gene lost 0 bases and the J gene lost 1 base, with 12 bases spanning the gap. This CDR3 comprises 15 residues. CDR3 protein: CSARDLRISNTEAFF. DNA of the CDR3: TGCAGTGCTAGAGATTTACGGATCTCGAACACTGAAGCTTTCTTT.

The V and J genes are TRBV5-1 and TRBJ1-1; 7 nucleotides match TRBD1. Germline CDR1 is SGHRS and CDR2 is YFSETQ. The CDR3 covers 15 residues. V trimming: 0 bases; J trimming: 3 bases; junction bases outside the gene matches: 5. The CDR3 DNA reads as TGCGCCAGCAGCTTGGATAGGGGGCGACACACTGAAGCTTTCTTT. Translating gives CASSLDRGRHTEAFF.

The V gene is TRBV6-1, the J gene TRBJ2-2; 11 nucleotides match TRBD2. Germline V gene sequence: CDR1 MNHNS, CDR2 SASEGT. This CDR3 spans 17 amino acids. V was clipped by 8 bases and J by 4 bases; unmatched bases: 12. The CDR3 region has the DNA TGTGCCAGCGCTAGGGATCTAGCGGGAGGTCGCACCGGGGAGCTGTTTTTT. Protein: CASARDLAGGRTGELFF.

This clonotype was picked up many times. V is TRBV28 and J is TRBJ1-6; 10 bases line up with TRBD1. Germline CDR1 is MDHEN and CDR2 is SYDVKM. The junction had 3 bases not matched to a gene; V was cut back by 7 bases and J by 6 bases. This CDR3 is built from 14 residues. The DNA of the CDR3 is TGTGCCAGCACCAGGGACAGGGGTAATTCACCCCTCCACTTT. Translation gives CASTRDRGNSPLHF.

The rearrangement uses TRBV28 and TRBJ1-2; no clear D. Germline values: CDR1 MDHEN, CDR2 SYDVKM. This CDR3 has 14 residues. V was trimmed by 5 bases and J by 0 bases, leaving 10 bases between them. The chain's CDR3 is CASSMTQANYGYTF. CDR3 nucleotides: TGTGCCAGCAGTATGACGCAAGCTAACTATGGCTACACCTTC.